This T cell receptor beta chain comes out of a study of neurological immune-mediated disorders. Study-wide context: Secondary progressive cases numbered 3 among the 34 multiple sclerosis patients, while the other 31 were relapsing-remitting.

The cDNA came from 5'RACE with 10-nucleotide random UMIs. TCRdb ran MiXCR on the 5' RACE reads and lists one entry per CDR3 protein. Seen here are about 74,000 distinct CDR3 sequences, 4% to 6% observed once, and the top ten hold about 7.4%. This clonotype was picked up many times. Antigen specificity is unknown. Broader study findings: In HTLV-1-associated myelopathy, TCR clonal expansion was greatest, whereas multiple sclerosis had the least, falling below healthy controls.

V shed 3 bases, J shed 6 bases, and the junction held 8 bases outside the gene matches. Per germline, CDR1 SGHTA and CDR2 FQGNSA. The CDR3 covers 15 residues. The sequencing sample was made of PBMCs. The source is a man between 18 and 29 years old with multiple sclerosis. The V call is TRBV7-2, the J call TRBJ2-7; 10 nucleotides line up with TRBD1. In nucleotides, the CDR3 is TGTGCCAGCAGCTTGGAGGGGACAGGGGCGGCCGAGCAGTACTTC. It codes for CASSLEGTGAAEQYF.